This TCR beta chain was profiled in a study of radiotherapy plus CTLA-4 blockade in lung cancer. In the study overall: Objective responses were observed in 18% of patients, and disease control was achieved by approximately 30%. Whole-study findings and limits: It was early blood T cell clone dynamics, with interferon-beta, that reportedly best predicted response. Subsequent to radiotherapy plus ipilimumab, tumor-derived TCR clones underwent expansion in blood.

TCRdb's copy holds only in-frame clones and misses some; the assay was immunoSEQ multiplex PCR. The repertoire holds roughly 63,000 clones, with approximately 68% as singletons. V lost 0 bases to trimming and J lost 0 bases, with 9 bases between them. The CDR3 totals 15 residues. Germline CDR1 reads SGDLS; CDR2 reads YYNGEE. Concerning this clone: Its target is not known.

Sample: peripheral blood, taken from a patient treated with radiotherapy plus ipilimumab. The receptor was derived from a human donor with non-small cell lung cancer whose response to radiotherapy plus ipilimumab could not be evaluated. V gene TRBV9 combines with J gene TRBJ1-2; D remains ambiguous. The CDR3, as DNA: TGTGCCAGCAGCGTAGACCGGTTAGCTAACTATGGCTACACCTTC. Its translation: CASSVDRLANYGYTF. The full variable domain, rest sourced from reference TRBV9 and TRBJ1-2, is DSGVTQTPKHLITATGQRVTLRCSPRSGDLSVYWYQQSLDQGLQFLIQYYNGEERAKGNILERFSAQQFPDLHSELNLSSLELGDSALYFCASSVDRLANYGYTFGSGTRLTVV.